The rows below give T cell receptor beta chains drawn from one sample of a study of OX40 agonist ivuxolimab in advanced cancers. Data came from immunoSEQ multiplex PCR; TCRdb stores just in-frame clones and leaves some out. The sample records approximately 91,000 clones, 70% to 90% being singletons. Sequenced here: CD4+ or CD8+ T cells sorted from blood, sampled in a trial of the OX40 agonist ivuxolimab. The origin of the receptors is an adult with an advanced solid tumor such as melanoma, head and neck, liver or kidney cancer. The CDR3 runs from the conserved cysteine through the conserved F or W. A D gene is named only where the DNA matches it firmly. Clone sizes are given selectively: once, few, many, or a class where the clone is expanded.

CDR3nt: TGTGCCAGTAGTATATCCGGAGGGGGCGCGGAAAAACTGTTTTTT
CDR3aa: CASSISGGGAEKLFF
v_gene: TRBV19
j_gene: TRBJ1-4
d_gene: TRBD1
abundance: .

CDR3nt: TGTGCCAGCAGCTTAAGGTCTCAGGGCGGGGAGCAGTACTTC
CDR3aa: CASSLRSQGGEQYF
v_gene: TRBV5-4
j_gene: TRBJ2-7
d_gene: .
abundance: few

CDR3nt: TGTGCCAGTAACCGGGACAGGGATGAAAAACTGTTTTTT
CDR3aa: CASNRDRDEKLFF
v_gene: TRBV19
j_gene: TRBJ1-4
d_gene: TRBD1
abundance: .

CDR3nt: TGTGCCAGCAGCCAGGGAGGGGGTCCTTCACCCCTCCACTTT
CDR3aa: CASSQGGGPSPLHF
v_gene: TRBV7-3
j_gene: TRBJ1-6
d_gene: .
abundance: .

CDR3nt: TGTGCCAGCAGCGTAGGGACAGGGTGGAATGAAAAACTGTTTTTT
CDR3aa: CASSVGTGWNEKLFF
v_gene: TRBV9
j_gene: TRBJ1-4
d_gene: TRBD1
abundance: .

CDR3nt: TGTGCCAGCAGCTTGACTAGCGGGGGAGAGACCCAGTACTTC
CDR3aa: CASSLTSGGETQYF
v_gene: TRBV5-4
j_gene: TRBJ2-5
d_gene: TRBD2
abundance: .

CDR3nt: TGTGCCAGCAGCTTAAAGGGGATGTCTAGCACAGATACGCAGTATTTT
CDR3aa: CASSLKGMSSTDTQYF
v_gene: TRBV13
j_gene: TRBJ2-3
d_gene: .
abundance: .

CDR3nt: TGCGCCAGCAGCCCGGCTGCGACTTCCGGACGCGAGCAGTACTTC
CDR3aa: CASSPAATSGREQYF
v_gene: TRBV5-1
j_gene: TRBJ2-7
d_gene: .
abundance: .

CDR3nt: TGTGCCAGCAGCTTTCGCCCAGGCCGAGGGGAGACCCAGTACTTC
CDR3aa: CASSFRPGRGETQYF
v_gene: TRBV13
j_gene: TRBJ2-5
d_gene: .
abundance: few

CDR3nt: TGTGCCAGCAGCTTTCCGGGGAACACAGATACGCAGTATTTT
CDR3aa: CASSFPGNTDTQYF
v_gene: TRBV7-2
j_gene: TRBJ2-3
d_gene: .
abundance: .

CDR3nt: TGTGCCAGCAGCTTATTGAACACTGAAGCTTTCTTT
CDR3aa: CASSLLNTEAFF
v_gene: TRBV7-2
j_gene: TRBJ1-1
d_gene: .
abundance: .

CDR3nt: TGTGCCAGCAGTTACGGGGAACCTAATTCACCCCTCCACTTT
CDR3aa: CASSYGEPNSPLHF
v_gene: TRBV6-5
j_gene: TRBJ1-6
d_gene: .
abundance: .

CDR3nt: TGTGCCAGCAGCCAAGTCCCGGGACAGGGCGAGTTCTTC
CDR3aa: CASSQVPGQGEFF
v_gene: TRBV4-2
j_gene: TRBJ2-1
d_gene: TRBD1
abundance: .

CDR3nt: TGCGCCAGCAGCTTGTCTCCAGGTACATATGGCTACACCTTC
CDR3aa: CASSLSPGTYGYTF
v_gene: TRBV5-1
j_gene: TRBJ1-2
d_gene: .
abundance: .

CDR3nt: TGTGCCTCCCTGATAGTAGGGGCCAACGTCCTGACTTTC
CDR3aa: CASLIVGANVLTF
v_gene: TRBV19
j_gene: TRBJ2-6
d_gene: .
abundance: .

CDR3nt: TGTGCCAGCAGTTCTGGACAGCCCAGGGGTGAAAAACTGTTTTTT
CDR3aa: CASSSGQPRGEKLFF
v_gene: TRBV7-2
j_gene: TRBJ1-4
d_gene: .
abundance: .

CDR3nt: TGCGCCAGCAGCTTGCGCGGGGGCACAGATACGCAGTATTTT
CDR3aa: CASSLRGGTDTQYF
v_gene: TRBV5-1
j_gene: TRBJ2-3
d_gene: .
abundance: .

CDR3nt: TGCGCCAGCAGTACCCCGACAGGGGCTTCCTACGAGCAGTACTTC
CDR3aa: CASSTPTGASYEQYF
v_gene: TRBV5-1
j_gene: TRBJ2-7
d_gene: TRBD1
abundance: .

CDR3nt: TGTGCCTGGAATCCGGGGGAAGCGAACACTGAAGCTTTCTTT
CDR3aa: CAWNPGEANTEAFF
v_gene: TRBV30
j_gene: TRBJ1-1
d_gene: .
abundance: .

CDR3nt: TGCGCCAGCAGCGGCAACAGGGTCTCGAATGAGCAGTTCTTC
CDR3aa: CASSGNRVSNEQFF
v_gene: TRBV5-1
j_gene: TRBJ2-1
d_gene: .
abundance: .

CDR3nt: TGTGCCTGGAGAGCCTTGGGGGGGTTTAACTATGGCTACACCTTC
CDR3aa: CAWRALGGFNYGYTF
v_gene: TRBV30
j_gene: TRBJ1-2
d_gene: .
abundance: once

CDR3nt: TGTGCCAGCAGCACAATAGCGGGCGACACCGGGGAGCTGTTTTTT
CDR3aa: CASSTIAGDTGELFF
v_gene: TRBV7-3
j_gene: TRBJ2-2
d_gene: TRBD2
abundance: .

CDR3nt: TGCGCCAGCAGCCAAGACGGGACAGGGGTAGGGCCCCAGCATTTT
CDR3aa: CASSQDGTGVGPQHF
v_gene: TRBV4-1
j_gene: TRBJ1-5
d_gene: TRBD1
abundance: few

CDR3nt: TGTGCCAGCAGTCAGGACAGGGGCTATCGCTATTCACCCCTCCACTTT
CDR3aa: CASSQDRGYRYSPLHF
v_gene: TRBV28
j_gene: TRBJ1-6
d_gene: TRBD1
abundance: .

CDR3nt: TGTGCCAGCAGGGGGACAAAAGAGACCCAGTACTTC
CDR3aa: CASRGTKETQYF
v_gene: TRBV2
j_gene: TRBJ2-5
d_gene: .
abundance: .

CDR3nt: TGTGCCAGCAGCTGGTTGCGGGGGGGGAAAGAGACCCAGTACTTC
CDR3aa: CASSWLRGGKETQYF
v_gene: TRBV7-9
j_gene: TRBJ2-5
d_gene: TRBD2
abundance: .

CDR3nt: TGTGCCAGCACCGAGGGGGCCCTTCACTCCAATGAGCAGTTCTTC
CDR3aa: CASTEGALHSNEQFF
v_gene: TRBV28
j_gene: TRBJ2-1
d_gene: TRBD1
abundance: .

CDR3nt: TGCGCCAGCAGCTTACAGACAGGGATTACTGAAGCTTTCTTT
CDR3aa: CASSLQTGITEAFF
v_gene: TRBV5-1
j_gene: TRBJ1-1
d_gene: TRBD1
abundance: .

CDR3nt: TGTGCCAGCAGCTTAGGGAGCTCCTACGAGCAGTACTTC
CDR3aa: CASSLGSSYEQYF
v_gene: TRBV5-4
j_gene: TRBJ2-7
d_gene: .
abundance: .

CDR3nt: TGTGCCAGCAGTCGGACAGGAGACTATGGCTACACCTTC
CDR3aa: CASSRTGDYGYTF
v_gene: TRBV28
j_gene: TRBJ1-2
d_gene: TRBD1
abundance: once

CDR3nt: TGTGCCAGCAGCCAAGGTAACGGGCAGGGGACTTGGAATGAGCAGTTCTTC
CDR3aa: CASSQGNGQGTWNEQFF
v_gene: TRBV4-2
j_gene: TRBJ2-1
d_gene: .
abundance: .

CDR3nt: TGTGCCAGCAGCTTAGCCCCAAGTAGGGGGGCGGGCTATGGCTACACCTTC
CDR3aa: CASSLAPSRGAGYGYTF
v_gene: TRBV5-5
j_gene: TRBJ1-2
d_gene: .
abundance: .

CDR3nt: TGTGCCAGCAGCTTAGAACGGGGGCGAAAAGAGACCCAGTACTTC
CDR3aa: CASSLERGRKETQYF
v_gene: TRBV7-2
j_gene: TRBJ2-5
d_gene: .
abundance: .

CDR3nt: TGTGCCTGGTCGCCCCGAGGGGGCGCTTCCTACGAGCAGTACTTC
CDR3aa: CAWSPRGGASYEQYF
v_gene: TRBV30
j_gene: TRBJ2-7
d_gene: TRBD1
abundance: .

CDR3nt: TGTGCCAGCAGTGAATGGGGTCGCAATCAGCCCCAGCATTTT
CDR3aa: CASSEWGRNQPQHF
v_gene: TRBV2
j_gene: TRBJ1-5
d_gene: .
abundance: .